These 31 T cell receptor beta chains were all obtained from the same sample, sequenced in a study of cytomegalovirus exposure and HLA in healthy donors. PCR amplification relied on 60 Vbeta primers (plus 13 Jbeta primers). The repertoire was sequenced with immunoSEQ multiplex PCR; TCRdb's copy has only in-frame clones and lacks some. The table records 95,000 to 150,000 clones, roughly 80% of them present only once. Sample: PBMCs. The receptors stem from a woman aged 40 to 50 in good health and CMV-seropositive.

This sequence joins TRBV27 and TRBJ2-7; 9 nucleotides line up with TRBD1. This CDR3 has 15 amino acids. Germline V gene data show CDR1 as MNHEY and CDR2 as SMNVEV (reference sequence). The trim removed 6 bases at V and 7 bases at J, leaving 13 bases unmatched. The CDR3 nucleotides read TGTGCCAGCAGCCGCATTGGAGGGACAGGGTGGGAGCAGTACTTC. Amino acid sequence: CASSRIGGTGWEQYF.

The genes are TRBV15 and TRBJ2-7; 8 bases map to TRBD1. J was trimmed by 5 bases and V by 6 bases; bases with no gene match: 6. Germline V CDR1 and CDR2: LNHNV, YYDKDF (reference sequence). The CDR3 runs 13 residues. The CDR3 DNA reads as TGTGCCACCAGAAGGGACAGGCGGGACGAGCAGTACTTC. Translated, it gives CATRRDRRDEQYF.

The chain employs TRBV27 and TRBJ1-2; a weak D match, TRBD1 (6 bases). CDR3 length equals 14 residues. V lost 0 bases and J lost 4, with 9 bases in between. Germline CDR1 MNHEY, CDR2 SMNVEV (reference sequence). CDR3 residues: CASSLSGGPYGYTF. DNA of the CDR3: TGTGCCAGCAGTTTATCGGGGGGGCCCTATGGCTACACCTTC.

The CDR3, as DNA: TGTGCCACCAGCAGAGAAGGGGACAACTACAATGAGCAGTTCTTC. The encoded protein is CATSREGDNYNEQFF. V and J are TRBV15 and TRBJ2-1, with D possibly TRBD1 on 6 matching bases. Deletions cut 0 bases from V and 3 bases from J, with 9 bases between. Germline values: CDR1 LNHNV, CDR2 YYDKDF (reference sequence). The CDR3 has 15 residues.

A word on this clone: Other DNA variants within this sample encode the same CDR3. V is TRBV5-4 and J is TRBJ1-1; perhaps TRBD1 as D (6 bases). V was clipped by 5 bases and J by 2 bases, with 10 bases between them. Germline assignment: CDR1 SGHNT and CDR2 YYREEE (reference sequence). This CDR3 region has 13 residues. The CDR3 spells CASSQDRNTEAFF. Written as DNA, the CDR3 is TGTGCCAGCAGTCAGGACAGAAACACTGAAGCTTTCTTT.

This clone was observed a single time. This rearrangement joins TRBV4-2 to TRBJ2-2, with 9 positions matching TRBD1. CDR1 is LGHNA and CDR2 is YNFKEQ in the germline V gene. The CDR3 sequence is 16 residues long. The ends lost 4 bases at V and 6 bases at J; junction bases unmatched: 9. The CDR3 nucleotides are TGTGCCAGCAGCCCCCGGACAGGGGAAAACGCCGGGGAGCTGTTTTTT. Translation: CASSPRTGENAGELFF.

The chain links TRBV6-5 to TRBJ2-2; 10 positions match TRBD1. The CDR3 has 16 amino acids. Germline loops: CDR1 MNHEY, CDR2 SVGAGI. V lost 2 bases and J lost 6; bases outside the gene matches: 6. In DNA form, the CDR3 reads TGTGCCAGCAGTTACGTTTTTGGGACAGGGGCCGGGGAGCTGTTTTTT. Protein: CASSYVFGTGAGELFF.

V gene TRBV4-2 combines with J gene TRBJ2-5; 9 bases line up with TRBD1. Germline CDR1 LGHNA, CDR2 YNFKEQ. The CDR3 has 16 amino acids. Trimming cost V 2 bases and J 5 bases; bases outside gene matches: 9. The chain's CDR3 is CASSQLKSDRGETQYF. The CDR3 bases are TGTGCCAGCAGCCAACTGAAGTCGGACAGGGGCGAGACCCAGTACTTC.

The chain carries TRBV7-8 and TRBJ1-5; 8 positions match TRBD1. The trim removed 5 bases at V and 2 bases at J, leaving 11 bases unmatched. CDR3 length: 17 amino acids. Germline V gives CDR1 SGHVS, CDR2 FQNEAQ. CDR3 sequence: CASSTNQGAGGNQPQHF. CDR3 nucleotide sequence: TGTGCCAGCAGCACGAACCAGGGGGCGGGGGGCAATCAGCCCCAGCATTTT.

This clone was seen a handful of times. The chain has TRBV6-5 and TRBJ1-2, with 8 bases that match TRBD1. CDR1 and CDR2 (germline): MNHEY, SVGAGI. V shed 5 bases and J 2 bases; nucleotides not matched to a gene: 4. The CDR3 covers 14 residues. The CDR3 nucleotides are TGTGCCAGCAGTCCCCGGGACAGGAACTATGGCTACACCTTC. It is translated as CASSPRDRNYGYTF.

The chain joins TRBV7-2 to TRBJ1-5; D unresolved. CDR1 SGHTA and CDR2 FQGNSA come from the germline V gene. The CDR3 length is 17 residues. Trimming removed 0 bases from V and 2 bases from J, with 14 bases in between. The CDR3 DNA is TGTGCCAGCAGCTTAGCGAACTCGGGGAGTCGCAATCAGCCCCAGCATTTT. It encodes CASSLANSGSRNQPQHF.

With respect to this clone: Other DNA sequences in the same sample also yield this CDR3. The gene calls are TRBV5-4 and TRBJ2-7; 11 bases agree with TRBD2. After removal of 9 bases from V and 6 bases from J, the junction contained 14 bases not matched to a gene. The CDR3 has 15 amino acids. The germline gives CDR1 SGHNT, CDR2 YYREEE (reference sequence). CDR3 in amino acids: CATQSSTSGKGEQYF. Written as DNA, the CDR3 is TGTGCCACTCAAAGTTCGACTAGCGGGAAGGGCGAGCAGTACTTC.

The chain carries TRBV5-1 and TRBJ1-2, with 9 bases that match TRBD1. J was trimmed by 8 bases and V by 3 bases; bases with no gene match: 8. CDR1 and CDR2 from the germline V gene are SGHRS and YFSETQ. This CDR3 comprises 14 residues. The CDR3 DNA follows: TGCGCCAGCAGCTCGGACGGACAGGGGTTGGGCTACACCTTC. Translating gives CASSSDGQGLGYTF.

The V and J genes are TRBV15 and TRBJ1-4, with 7 bases that match TRBD1. Germline V lookup: CDR1 LNHNV, CDR2 YYDKDF (reference sequence). This CDR3 is built from 17 residues. Germline trimming cut 0 bases from V and 5 bases from J; bases unmatched to any gene: 9. Written as DNA, the CDR3 is TGTGCCACCAGCAGAGATCTTACGGGACAGAGAAATGAAAAACTGTTTTTT. Its translation: CATSRDLTGQRNEKLFF.

The chain combines TRBV10-3 with TRBJ1-1; 9 nucleotides match TRBD1. CDR1 and CDR2 from the germline V gene are ENHRY and SYGVKD. This CDR3 spans 14 amino acids. Trimming removed 10 bases from V and 3 bases from J; junction bases left unmatched: 9. Here the CDR3 reads CATWTGVEDTEAFF. For the CDR3, the DNA is TGTGCCACTTGGACAGGGGTGGAGGACACTGAAGCTTTCTTT.

V usage is TRBV5-1 and J usage is TRBJ1-1; 9 bases are shared with TRBD1. The CDR3 consists of 14 residues. Germline-derived CDR1 and CDR2 are SGHRS and YFSETQ. With 4 bases clipped from V and 8 bases from J, the junction kept 9 bases outside the gene matches. As DNA, the CDR3 is TGCGCCAGCAGCCCGGGTCACGGACAGGGGGAAGCTTTCTTT. Amino acids: CASSPGHGQGEAFF.

This chain links TRBV29-1 with TRBJ2-3; 15 nucleotides line up with TRBD2. J gave up 6 bases and V 4 bases, and 5 bases lay outside the gene matches. The CDR3 runs 15 residues. Looked up from germline, CDR1 is SQVTM and CDR2 is ANQGSEA. In DNA, the CDR3 is TGCAGCGTTGGTGGACTAGCGGGAGGGCTTGATACGCAGTATTTT. This sequence encodes CSVGGLAGGLDTQYF.

The DNA of the CDR3 is TGTGCCAGCAGCTGGGGGGGACAGGGTAGCAATGAGCAGTTCTTC. Protein product: CASSWGGQGSNEQFF. V usage is TRBV7-2 and J usage is TRBJ2-1; TRBD1 agrees at 9 bases. V dropped 4 bases and J dropped 6; count of bases not matched to a gene: 7. Per the germline V gene, CDR1 is SGHTA and CDR2 is FQGNSA. There are 15 residues in the CDR3.

This chain joins TRBV19 and TRBJ1-1; D call uncertain. Trimming took 7 bases from V and 1 from J, leaving 16 bases between them. The CDR3 runs to 15 residues. Germline CDR1 LNHDA, CDR2 SQIVND (reference sequence). The CDR3: CASTDTTSRNTEAFF. DNA of the CDR3: TGTGCCAGTACCGACACCACCTCGAGGAACACTGAAGCTTTCTTT. Complete variable domain (other parts from reference TRBV19 and TRBJ1-1): DGGITQSPKYLFRKEGQNVTLSCEQNLNHDAMYWYRQDPGQGLRLIYYSQIVNDFQKGDIAEGYSVSREKKESFPLTVTSAQKNPTAFYLCASTDTTSRNTEAFFGQGTRLTVV.

The chain has TRBV2 and TRBJ1-4; 8 nucleotides line up with TRBD1. With V trimmed by 7 bases and J by 7 bases, 8 bases remained unmatched. The CDR3 is 14 residues long. CDR1 and CDR2 (germline): SNHLY, FYNNEI. CDR3 nucleotide sequence: TGTGCCAGCAACTCGGACAGGGTGGGTGAAAAACTGTTTTTT. Protein: CASNSDRVGEKLFF.

V gene TRBV2 combines with J gene TRBJ1-1; D perhaps matches TRBD1 (6 bases). Trimming cost V 6 bases and J 6 bases, with 20 bases left between them. Per the germline V gene, CDR1 is SNHLY and CDR2 is FYNNEI. There are 15 residues in the CDR3. The CDR3 loop is CASRDRRGPQAEAFF. The CDR3 bases are TGTGCCAGCAGGGACAGAAGGGGCCCCCAGGCTGAAGCTTTCTTT.

The CDR3 sequence is CASSALPGRGPETQYF. The CDR3 nucleotides read TGTGCCAGCAGTGCATTACCGGGCAGGGGGCCAGAGACCCAGTACTTC. The rearrangement links TRBV25-1 to TRBJ2-5, with TRBD1 matching over 8 bases. V was clipped by 4 bases and J by 4 bases; unmatched bases: 11. The CDR3 extends over 16 amino acids. Germline V gene data show CDR1 as MGHDK and CDR2 as SYGVNS. Full variable domain (missing parts from reference TRBV25-1 and TRBJ2-5): EADIYQTPRYLVIGTGKKITLECSQTMGHDKMYWYQQDPGMELHLIHYSYGVNSTEKGDLSSESTVSRIRTEHFPLTLESARPSHTSQYLCASSALPGRGPETQYFGPGTRLLVL.

This clone occurred a few times. The chain combines TRBV6-4 with TRBJ2-1; 8 bases are a match to TRBD1. Germline-derived CDR1 and CDR2 are MRHNA and SNTAGT. V lost 6 bases, J lost 8 bases, and 15 bases stayed unmatched. The CDR3 extends over 16 amino acids. The CDR3, as DNA: TGTGCCAGCAGCGAACGACAGGGGAGGAACAGGCATGAGCAGTTCTTC. Amino acids: CASSERQGRNRHEQFF.

This clone has just a few counts. V gene TRBV7-2 combines with J gene TRBJ2-2; 9 nucleotides agree with TRBD1. Trimming at V came to 5 bases and at J to 6 bases, leaving 4 bases not matched to a gene. Germline V gives CDR1 SGHTA, CDR2 FQGNSA. The CDR3 consists of 14 residues. Written as DNA, the CDR3 is TGTGCCAGCAGCACCTGGACAGGGGCCGGGGAGCTGTTTTTT. It yields the protein CASSTWTGAGELFF.

The rearrangement uses TRBV15 and TRBJ1-5; D is uncertain. The V and J ends lost 0 bases and 1 base respectively, with 19 bases between them. The germline CDR1 and CDR2 sequences are LNHNV and YYDKDF (reference sequence). The CDR3 loop spans 19 amino acids. CDR3 region: CATSRDHWEDSKSNQPQHF. CDR3 nucleotides: TGTGCCACCAGCAGAGATCATTGGGAGGACTCAAAAAGCAATCAGCCCCAGCATTTT. The variable domain in full, completed from reference TRBV15 and TRBJ1-5, reads DAMVIQNPRYQVTQFGKPVTLSCSQTLNHNVMYWYQQKSSQAPKLLFHYYDKDFNNEADTPDNFQSRRPNTSFCFLDIRSPGLGDTAMYLCATSRDHWEDSKSNQPQHFGDGTRLSIL.

This clone has a handful of counts. V and J are TRBV5-5 and TRBJ1-5; 8 positions agree with TRBD1. Germline lookup yields CDR1 SGHKS and CDR2 YYEKEE (reference sequence). The length of the CDR3 is 15 residues. J lost 3 bases, V lost 4 bases, and 6 bases had no gene match. CDR3 bases: TGTGCCAGCAGCCCGACAGGGGCGGACAATCAGCCCCAGCATTTT. Amino acid sequence: CASSPTGADNQPQHF.

A single count supports this clone. This chain joins TRBV5-6 and TRBJ2-3; 7 nucleotides line up with TRBD1. Trimming cost V 4 bases and J 0 bases; bases outside gene matches: 8. The germline CDR1 and CDR2 sequences are SGHDT and YYEEEE. CDR3 length equals 16 residues. CDR3 DNA sequence: TGTGCCAGCAGCCATGCGAGGGACAGAAGCACAGATACGCAGTATTTT. Amino acids: CASSHARDRSTDTQYF.

This clone was seen more than once but under ten times. This rearrangement joins TRBV11-2 to TRBJ1-1; TRBD1 matches 7 bases. CDR1 is SGHAT, CDR2 FQNNGV, per germline. V shed 5 bases, J shed 0 bases, and the junction held 6 bases outside the gene matches. The CDR3 length is 15 residues. CDR3 protein: CASSTRTGVNTEAFF. The CDR3 DNA is TGTGCCAGCAGCACCCGGACAGGAGTGAACACTGAAGCTTTCTTT. Full variable domain (missing parts from reference TRBV11-2 and TRBJ1-1): EAGVAQSPRYKIIEKRQSVAFWCNPISGHATLYWYQQILGQGPKLLIQFQNNGVVDDSQLPKDRFSAERLKGVDSTLKIQPAKLEDSAVYLCASSTRTGVNTEAFFGQGTRLTVV.

The V call is TRBV11-2, the J call TRBJ1-2, with 7 bases that match TRBD1. This CDR3 region has 13 residues. V shed 4 bases and J 13 bases; nucleotides not matched to a gene: 12. Per germline, CDR1 SGHAT and CDR2 FQNNGV. CDR3 in amino acids: CASSSSGQITLTF. For the CDR3, the DNA is TGTGCCAGCAGCTCCTCGGGACAGATTACGCTCACCTTC.

J is TRBJ1-1 and V is TRBV5-1; 9 bases are shared with TRBD1. CDR3 length: 17 residues. Germline lookup yields CDR1 SGHRS and CDR2 YFSETQ. V was clipped by 4 bases and J by 0 bases; unmatched bases: 10. The CDR3, as DNA: TGCGCCAGCAGCCCAGGGACAGGGAGGGCGATGAACACTGAAGCTTTCTTT. Amino acid sequence: CASSPGTGRAMNTEAFF.

The genes are TRBV27 and TRBJ2-7, with TRBD2 matching 12 bases. This CDR3 comprises 16 residues. Per germline, CDR1 MNHEY and CDR2 SMNVEV (reference sequence). J gave up 4 bases and V 5 bases, and 9 bases lay outside the gene matches. The CDR3 region is CASSPRTSGMRYEQYF. CDR3 coding DNA: TGTGCCAGCAGTCCCCGGACTAGCGGGATGAGGTACGAGCAGTACTTC.